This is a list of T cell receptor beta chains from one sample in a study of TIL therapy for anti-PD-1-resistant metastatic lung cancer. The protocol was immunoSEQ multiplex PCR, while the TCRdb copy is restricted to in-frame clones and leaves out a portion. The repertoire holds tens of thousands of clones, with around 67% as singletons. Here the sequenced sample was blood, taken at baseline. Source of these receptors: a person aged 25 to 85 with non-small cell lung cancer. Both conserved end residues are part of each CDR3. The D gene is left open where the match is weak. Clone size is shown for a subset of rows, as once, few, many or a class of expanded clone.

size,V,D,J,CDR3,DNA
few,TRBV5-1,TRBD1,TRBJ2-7,CASSLDPGQIYEQYF,TGCGCCAGCAGCTTAGATCCGGGACAGATATACGAGCAGTACTTC
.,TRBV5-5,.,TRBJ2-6,CARLPGRISGANVLTF,TGTGCTCGGCTCCCGGGACGTATCTCTGGGGCCAACGTCCTGACTTTC
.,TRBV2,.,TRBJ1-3,CASSLKTAGSGNTIYF,TGTGCCAGCAGCCTAAAGACAGCGGGGTCTGGAAACACCATATATTTT
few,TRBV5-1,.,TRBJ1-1,CASSLVPDSHTEAFF,TGCGCCAGCAGCTTGGTGCCAGACTCCCACACTGAAGCTTTCTTT
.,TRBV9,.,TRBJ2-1,CASSERWSSYNEQFF,TGTGCCAGCAGTGAAAGGTGGAGCTCCTACAATGAGCAGTTCTTC
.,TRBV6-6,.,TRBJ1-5,CASSYSPINQPQHF,TGTGCCAGCAGTTACTCGCCAATCAATCAGCCCCAGCATTTT
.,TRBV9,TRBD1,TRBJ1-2,CASRRTGGVYGYTF,TGTGCCAGCAGAAGGACAGGGGGCGTCTATGGCTACACCTTC
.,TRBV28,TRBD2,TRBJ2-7,CASSAGREAVEQYF,TGTGCCAGCTCCGCCGGGCGGGAGGCTGTCGAGCAGTACTTC
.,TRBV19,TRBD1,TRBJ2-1,CASSPRTGISSYNEQFF,TGTGCCAGTAGTCCCCGGACAGGAATAAGCTCCTACAATGAGCAGTTCTTC
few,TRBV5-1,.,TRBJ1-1,CASSLGRVATEAFF,TGCGCCAGCAGCTTGGGGAGGGTTGCCACTGAAGCTTTCTTT
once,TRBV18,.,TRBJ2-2,CVQLSQQKTKTNTGELFF,TGTGTCCAGCTGTCCCAACAGAAAACGAAGACGAACACCGGGGAGCTGTTTTTT
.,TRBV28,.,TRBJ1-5,CASQSGYSNQPQHF,TGTGCCAGCCAATCGGGATACAGCAATCAGCCCCAGCATTTT
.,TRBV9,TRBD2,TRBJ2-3,CASSPREGTSGIGTDTQYF,TGTGCCAGCAGCCCTCGGGAAGGGACTAGCGGGATTGGGACAGATACGCAGTATTTT
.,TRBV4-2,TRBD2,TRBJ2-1,CASSQEDRLADNEQFF,TGTGCCAGCAGCCAAGAGGATAGACTAGCGGACAATGAGCAGTTCTTC
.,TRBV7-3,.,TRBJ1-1,CASSLLGQNTEAFF,TGTGCCAGCAGCTTATTAGGACAGAACACTGAAGCTTTCTTT
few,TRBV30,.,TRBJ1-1,CAWSLNWNTEAFF,TGTGCCTGGAGCCTAAACTGGAACACTGAAGCTTTCTTT
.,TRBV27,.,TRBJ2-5,CASSPSRVQTQYF,TGTGCCAGCAGTCCCTCCAGGGTCCAGACCCAGTACTTC
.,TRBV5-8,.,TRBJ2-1,CASSLIGLGEQFF,TGTGCCAGCAGCTTGATTGGATTGGGGGAGCAGTTCTTC
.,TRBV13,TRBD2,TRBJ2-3,CASSFLAGGDHTQYF,TGTGCCAGCAGCTTCCTAGCGGGGGGGGATCATACGCAGTATTTT
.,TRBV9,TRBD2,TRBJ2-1,CASSVDVGRANEQFF,TGTGCCAGCAGCGTAGATGTCGGGAGGGCCAATGAGCAGTTCTTC
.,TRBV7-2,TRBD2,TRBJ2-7,CASSSTSGLGKQYF,TGTGCCAGCAGCTCGACTAGCGGCCTTGGGAAGCAGTACTTC
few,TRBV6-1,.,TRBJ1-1,CASRDRAYTEAFF,TGTGCCAGCAGGGATAGGGCATACACTGAAGCTTTCTTT
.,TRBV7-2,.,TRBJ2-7,CASSLVPGNYEQYF,TGTGCCAGCAGCTTAGTCCCAGGAAACTACGAGCAGTACTTC
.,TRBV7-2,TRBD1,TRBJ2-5,CASSTDRVQTQYF,TGTGCCAGCAGCACGGACAGGGTTCAGACCCAGTACTTC
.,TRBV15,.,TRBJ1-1,CATSRDPGTEAFF,TGTGCCACCAGCAGAGATCCCGGAACTGAAGCTTTCTTT
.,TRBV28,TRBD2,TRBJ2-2,CASSLGRGPRTGELFF,TGTGCCAGCAGTTTAGGGAGGGGCCCGAGAACCGGGGAGCTGTTTTTT
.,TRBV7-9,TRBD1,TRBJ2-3,CASSAGQGKTDTQYF,TGTGCCAGCAGCGCGGGACAGGGGAAGACAGATACGCAGTATTTT
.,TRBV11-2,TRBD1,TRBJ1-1,CASSFSTGYGTEAFF,TGTGCCAGCAGCTTCTCGACAGGGTATGGTACTGAAGCTTTCTTT
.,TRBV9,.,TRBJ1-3,CASSVFDSGGNTIYF,TGTGCCAGCAGCGTATTTGATAGTGGGGGAAACACCATATATTTT
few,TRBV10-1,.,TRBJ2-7,CANLLRDFSYEQYF,TGCGCCAACCTTTTACGGGACTTCTCCTACGAGCAGTACTTC
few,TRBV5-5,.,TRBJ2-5,CASSLVGGPRETQYF,TGTGCCAGCAGCTTGGTCGGGGGGCCGAGGGAGACCCAGTACTTC
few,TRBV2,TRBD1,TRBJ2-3,CASSDTGVDTQYF,TGTGCCAGCAGTGACACAGGGGTAGATACGCAGTATTTT
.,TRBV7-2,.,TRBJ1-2,CASSLVFTTKDYGYTF,TGTGCCAGCAGCTTAGTTTTTACAACCAAAGACTATGGCTACACCTTC
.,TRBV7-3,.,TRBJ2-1,CASSQAARVGDEQFF,TGTGCCAGCAGTCAAGCGGCCAGGGTTGGCGATGAGCAGTTCTTC
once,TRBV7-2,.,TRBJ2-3,CASSVSSTDTQYF,TGTGCCAGCAGCGTTTCAAGCACAGATACGCAGTATTTT
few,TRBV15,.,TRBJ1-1,CATSRDSGMNTEAFF,TGTGCCACCAGCAGAGATTCAGGGATGAACACTGAAGCTTTCTTT
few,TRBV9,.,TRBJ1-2,CASRSRTDYGYTF,TGTGCCAGCAGATCCCGGACTGACTATGGCTACACCTTC
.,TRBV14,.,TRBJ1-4,CASSPTDTSRLFF,TGTGCCAGCAGCCCCACGGACACCTCAAGGCTGTTTTTT
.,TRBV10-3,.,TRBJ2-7,CATGHGGYEQYF,TGTGCCACAGGGCACGGCGGCTACGAGCAGTACTTC
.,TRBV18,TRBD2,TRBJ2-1,CAGSTSGRPNEQFF,TGTGCCGGGTCGACTAGCGGGAGACCCAATGAGCAGTTCTTC
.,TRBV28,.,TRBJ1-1,CASRRASIGNTEAFF,TGTGCCAGCAGGCGGGCATCGATAGGGAACACTGAAGCTTTCTTT
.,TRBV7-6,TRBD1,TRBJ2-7,CASSPGTAEYEQYF,TGTGCCAGCAGCCCCGGGACAGCGGAGTACGAGCAGTACTTC
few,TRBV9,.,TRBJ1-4,CASSVGAGFNEKLFF,TGTGCCAGCAGCGTAGGGGCAGGGTTTAATGAAAAACTGTTTTTT
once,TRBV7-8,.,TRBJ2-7,CASSLASQRNYEQYF,TGTGCCAGCAGCTTAGCGTCCCAGAGAAACTACGAGCAGTACTTC
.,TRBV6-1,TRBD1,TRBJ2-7,CASSAWDSPGGEQYF,TGTGCCAGCAGTGCTTGGGACAGCCCTGGAGGCGAGCAGTACTTC
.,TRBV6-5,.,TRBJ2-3,CASREVGGGTQYF,TGTGCCAGCAGGGAAGTTGGTGGGGGTACGCAGTATTTT
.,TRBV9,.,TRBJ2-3,CASSVALTDWGTDTQYF,TGTGCCAGCAGCGTAGCTTTAACGGATTGGGGCACAGATACGCAGTATTTT
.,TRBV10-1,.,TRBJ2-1,CASSGGRGRGYNEQFF,TGCGCCAGCAGTGGCGGACGGGGGCGGGGATACAATGAGCAGTTCTTC
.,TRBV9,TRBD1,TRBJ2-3,CASSGTGQSTDTQYF,TGTGCCAGCAGCGGGACAGGGCAGTCCACAGATACGCAGTATTTT
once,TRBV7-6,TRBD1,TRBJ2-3,CASSLGMTGRGGTDTQYF,TGTGCCAGCAGCTTAGGAATGACAGGGAGAGGTGGCACAGATACGCAGTATTTT
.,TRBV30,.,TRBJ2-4,CAWGPGTAKNIQYF,TGTGCCTGGGGGCCGGGGACAGCCAAAAACATTCAGTACTTC
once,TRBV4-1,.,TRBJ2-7,CASSPQQGSYEQYF,TGCGCCAGCAGCCCCCAACAGGGCTCCTACGAGCAGTACTTC
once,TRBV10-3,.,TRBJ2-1,CATSDTSNEQFF,TGTGCCACATCGGACACATCCAATGAGCAGTTCTTC
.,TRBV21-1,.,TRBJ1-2,CASSKLEGAPTNYGYTF,TGTGCCAGCAGCAAATTGGAGGGGGCACCGACTAACTATGGCTACACCTTC
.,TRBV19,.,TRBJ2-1,CATSRGRDSNEQFF,TGTGCCACCTCCCGGGGGCGGGATTCCAATGAGCAGTTCTTC